This TCR beta chain was obtained from a study of blood T cell repertoires in COVID-19. For the study at large: Both acute and convalescent COVID-19 samples were obtained from the United States, Italy and Spain.

Authors' analysis steps: It was from reference gene primer amplification that nucleated cell counts were estimated. Sequenced by immunoSEQ multiplex PCR; TCRdb stores in-frame clones only, minus some. Clone size and V and J calls were adopted from that table, with D and trimming inferred from the DNA. The profile shows some 190,000 clones, 88% of them singletons. Per germline, CDR1 LNHDA and CDR2 SQIVND (reference sequence). CDR3 length: 18 residues. Trimming cost V 1 base and J 7 bases; bases outside gene matches: 6. This chain links TRBV19 with TRBJ2-2; 16 bases are shared with TRBD2. This clonotype was obtained from a human donor in a cohort sampled during active COVID-19. Material for sequencing was peripheral blood. The CDR3 loop is CASSIVGLAGGPDGELFF. CDR3 DNA sequence: TGTGCCAGTAGTATAGTGGGACTAGCGGGGGGGCCGGACGGGGAGCTGTTTTTT.